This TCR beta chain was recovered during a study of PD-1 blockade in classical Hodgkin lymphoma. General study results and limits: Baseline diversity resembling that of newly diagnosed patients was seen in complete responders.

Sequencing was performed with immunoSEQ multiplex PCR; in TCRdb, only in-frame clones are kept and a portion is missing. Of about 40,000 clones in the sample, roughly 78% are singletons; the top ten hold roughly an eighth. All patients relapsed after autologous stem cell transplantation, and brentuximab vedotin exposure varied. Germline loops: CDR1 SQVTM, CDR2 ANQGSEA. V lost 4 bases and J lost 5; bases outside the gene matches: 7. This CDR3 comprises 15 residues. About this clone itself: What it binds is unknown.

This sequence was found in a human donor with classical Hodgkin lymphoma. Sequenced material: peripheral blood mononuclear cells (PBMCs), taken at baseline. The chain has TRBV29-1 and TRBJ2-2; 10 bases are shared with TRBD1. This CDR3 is CSVGPGQGMTGELFF. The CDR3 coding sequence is TGCAGCGTTGGGCCGGGACAGGGGATGACCGGGGAGCTGTTTTTT.